Following are 19 T cell receptor beta chains from one sample sequenced in a study of cytotoxic CD8 clonotypes in ibrutinib-treated CLL. Method: immunoSEQ multiplex PCR; TCRdb's copy keeps in-frame clones and lacks some. Of approximately 30,000 clones listed, 69% are singletons. The input for sequencing was PBMCs, taken after 24 months of ibrutinib treatment. These receptors were obtained from a human donor with chronic lymphocytic leukemia.

V gene TRBV7-8 combines with J gene TRBJ2-7; D is perhaps TRBD2 (6 bases). Trimming cost V 2 bases and J 0 bases, with 29 bases left between them. The V gene's germline CDR1 is SGHVS and CDR2 FQNEAQ. The CDR3 runs 21 residues. CDR3 DNA sequence: TGTGCCAGCAGCTTATTTGATAGGGGCCGGGCCGGGGGTCTATACTCCTACGAGCAGTACTTC. Translating it yields CASSLFDRGRAGGLYSYEQYF.

This rearrangement joins TRBV18 to TRBJ1-2; weak D call: TRBD1 (6 bases). The germline CDR1 and CDR2 sequences are KGHSH and LQKENI. There are 13 residues in the CDR3. The V and J ends lost 4 bases and 6 bases respectively, with 12 bases between them. The CDR3 loop reads CASSREQGNGYTF. CDR3 sequence (DNA): TGTGCCAGCTCACGAGAACAGGGTAATGGCTACACCTTC.

The chain couples TRBV9 to TRBJ1-3; D is ambiguous. Germline V gene lookup returns CDR1 SGDLS and CDR2 YYNGEE. The V gene lost 2 bases and the J gene lost 2 bases, with 11 bases spanning the gap. This CDR3 has 15 amino acids. CDR3 region: CASSVTLSPGNTIYF. The CDR3 region has the DNA TGTGCCAGCAGCGTCACGCTCAGTCCTGGAAACACCATATATTTT.

This clone has only a few counts. A read error may account for a junction end that differs from germline. The chain employs TRBV5-1 and TRBJ2-3, with D tentatively TRBD2 (6 bases). The CDR3 is made up of 13 amino acids. The germline gives CDR1 SGHRS, CDR2 YFSETQ. CDR3 nucleotide sequence: TGCGCCAGCAGGTTGGGGGGAATAGATACGCAGTATTTT. Translated: CASRLGGIDTQYF.

This clone has more than one count but fewer than ten. The chain carries TRBV6-5 and TRBJ1-5, with D hard to call. V lost 5 bases, J lost 0 bases, and 8 bases lay in between. The CDR3 covers 14 residues. Germline CDR1 and CDR2: MNHEY and SVGAGI. In DNA form, the CDR3 reads TGTGCCAGCAGTAGTCACCGTAGCAATCAGCCCCAGCATTTT. It encodes CASSSHRSNQPQHF.

The rearrangement joins TRBV2 to TRBJ2-5, with 7 bases aligning to TRBD2. The CDR3 is 16 residues long. CDR1 SNHLY and CDR2 FYNNEI come from the germline V gene. V lost 0 bases and J lost 4; bases outside the gene matches: 8. The CDR3 DNA is TGTGCCAGCAGTGAAGCGCTTTGGCGGGGGAGAGAGACCCAGTACTTC. It specifies CASSEALWRGRETQYF.

CDR3 sequence reads: CASSGTGVVDQPQHF. CDR3 in DNA: TGTGCCAGCAGTGGGACAGGGGTAGTGGATCAGCCCCAGCATTTT. The rearrangement uses TRBV25-1 and TRBJ1-5; 9 positions agree with TRBD1. In germline, CDR1 is MGHDK, CDR2 SYGVNS. V lost 4 bases and J lost 5; bases outside the gene matches: 6. This CDR3 spans 15 amino acids.

This chain joins TRBV6-5 and TRBJ2-3, with 10 bases that match TRBD2. Per the germline V gene, CDR1 is MNHEY and CDR2 is SVGAGI. The CDR3 consists of 15 residues. V was clipped by 6 bases and J by 3 bases; unmatched bases: 6. CDR3 nucleotide sequence: TGTGCCAGCAGGCCTAGCGGGGGATGGACAGATACGCAGTATTTT. Encoded protein: CASRPSGGWTDTQYF.

This clone was detected once. J is TRBJ2-5 and V is TRBV12-2; TRBD1, the D gene given by the table, was not confirmed from the DNA. TRBV12-2 is flagged as a pseudogene. CDR3 length equals 14 residues. CDR3 nucleotides: TGTGCAAGTCGCTTAGGGCAGGGATGGGAGACCCAGTACTTC. Encoded protein: CASRLGQGWETQYF.

This clone was counted only a few times. The J gene is TRBJ2-7, the V gene TRBV2, with no clear D. The CDR3 is made up of 11 amino acids. Germline-derived CDR1 and CDR2 are SNHLY and FYNNEI. Trimming left V 6 bases short and J 9 bases short, with 12 bases between. The CDR3 spells CASREVLGQYF. The CDR3 DNA sequence: TGTGCCAGCAGAGAGGTTTTAGGGCAGTACTTC.

This clone has more than one count but fewer than ten. The chain uses TRBV6-5 and TRBJ2-3; 7 bases are shared with TRBD2. In germline, CDR1 is MNHEY, CDR2 SVGAGI. The CDR3 contains 14 residues. Trimming at V came to 8 bases and at J to 1 base, leaving 6 bases not matched to a gene. CDR3: CASAGRGGTDTQYF. The CDR3 nucleotides read TGTGCCAGCGCAGGGAGGGGCGGCACAGATACGCAGTATTTT.

The V and J genes are TRBV6-4 and TRBJ1-1; D gene uncertain. CDR1 is MRHNA, CDR2 SNTAGT, per germline. This CDR3 has 14 amino acids. V was pared by 4 bases and J by 4 bases, with 13 bases between. The CDR3 region is CASSVGVGGTEAFF. CDR3 DNA sequence: TGTGCCAGCAGTGTTGGAGTTGGAGGCACTGAAGCTTTCTTT.

This chain joins TRBV12-5 and TRBJ2-2, with 9 nucleotides matching TRBD1. The CDR3 consists of 14 residues. Per the germline V gene, CDR1 is LGHNT and CDR2 is FRNRAP. J lost 8 bases, V lost 1 base, and 2 bases had no gene match. CDR3 region: CASGLDRGLGELFF. CDR3 sequence (DNA): TGTGCTAGTGGTTTGGACAGGGGGCTTGGGGAGCTGTTTTTT. Full variable domain (rest looked up from reference TRBV12-5 and TRBJ2-2): DARVTQTPRHKVTEMGQEVTMRCQPILGHNTVFWYRQTMMQGLELLAYFRNRAPLDDSGMPKDRFSAEMPDATLATLKIQPSEPRDSAVYFCASGLDRGLGELFFGEGSRLTVL.

This sequence joins TRBV29-1 and TRBJ2-1; 8 nucleotides agree with TRBD1. V was pared by 7 bases and J by 8 bases, with 13 bases of the junction left unmatched. Germline V gene sequence: CDR1 SQVTM, CDR2 ANQGSEA. This CDR3 spans 14 amino acids. The CDR3 nucleotides are TGCAGCGCCCAGATTGGACAGGGAGGTGATGAGCAGTTCTTC. It codes for CSAQIGQGGDEQFF.

The rearrangement uses TRBV6-1 and TRBJ1-3; TRBD1 is a possible D gene (5 bases). Trimming stripped 5 bases from V and 8 bases from J, with 16 bases between. The CDR3 is 14 residues long. Germline-derived CDR1 and CDR2 are MNHNS and SASEGT. CDR3 sequence: CASSRGVPPDTIYF. In nucleotides, the CDR3 is TGTGCCAGCAGTCGAGGGGTCCCCCCGGACACCATATATTTT.

V and J are TRBV5-1 and TRBJ2-7; 15 bases line up with TRBD2. This CDR3 has 19 amino acids. CDR1 is SGHRS and CDR2 is YFSETQ in the germline V gene. V shed 0 bases, J shed 3 bases, and the junction held 10 bases outside the gene matches. This CDR3 reads CASSLVGGLAGGPNYEQYF. Written as DNA, the CDR3 is TGCGCCAGCAGCTTGGTCGGTGGACTAGCGGGGGGGCCGAACTACGAGCAGTACTTC.

This clone was observed at least ten times. The rearrangement uses TRBV6-5 and TRBJ1-6, with 7 positions matching TRBD1. V lost 5 bases and J lost 10; bases outside the gene matches: 11. CDR1 and CDR2 (germline): MNHEY, SVGAGI. This CDR3 comprises 15 residues. In nucleotides, the CDR3 is TGTGCCAGCAGTACAACTGGGACAGTTACCTCACCCCTCCACTTT. Translated: CASSTTGTVTSPLHF.

This clone has more than one count but fewer than ten. This rearrangement joins TRBV5-8 to TRBJ2-3; no clear D. Looked up from germline, CDR1 is SGHTS and CDR2 is YDEGEE. The CDR3 has 14 amino acids. V lost 2 bases and J lost 10, with 17 bases in between. In nucleotides, the CDR3 is TGTGCCAGCAGCTTAGATGGCGGCTATGGTTCGCAGTATTTT. It specifies CASSLDGGYGSQYF.

The rearrangement links TRBV29-1 to TRBJ2-1; 7 bases agree with TRBD1. Germline V gene data show CDR1 as SQVTM and CDR2 as ANQGSEA. The CDR3 runs 12 residues. J gave up 7 bases and V 6 bases, and 6 bases lay outside the gene matches. CDR3: CSVADRLNEQFF. The CDR3, as DNA: TGCAGCGTAGCGGACAGGCTTAATGAGCAGTTCTTC.